The clone carrying this TCR beta chain was seen at least ten times. Its specificity is unknown. The data were obtained in a study of T cells in Graves' hyperthyroidism and ophthalmopathy. Whole-study results and caveats: Most thyroid clonotypes that were expanded above 0.001 also turned up in blood.

Regions amplified from RNA transcripts were the TCR beta CDR3 regions. First-round RT-PCR targeting the TCR CDR3 was performed with the HTBI primer set. TCRdb fed the multiplex PCR reads into MiXCR, producing one record per CDR3 protein. The sample gives approximately 400,000 distinct CDR3 sequences, about 13% of which show up once; less than 25% is in the top ten. The CDR3 consists of 15 residues. V lost 5 bases, J lost 3 bases, and 6 bases stayed unmatched. Germline CDR1 and CDR2: MNHNS and SASEGT. Any patient presenting with uncontrolled infection, other autoimmune disease, pregnancy or lactation was left out.

Sample: blood. The chain joins TRBV6-1 to TRBJ2-7; 11 positions match TRBD2. This clonotype originated in a man aged 30-40 years with Graves' hyperthyroidism that later progressed to Graves' ophthalmopathy. The DNA of the CDR3 is TGTGCCAGCAGTTCATGGACTAGCGGGTACTACGAGCAGTACTTC. Translation: CASSSWTSGYYEQYF.